The 4 T cell receptor beta chains in this list originate from one sample, sequenced in a study of control samples from healthy donors and cancer patients. Assay used: immunoSEQ multiplex PCR; TCRdb lists only in-frame clones, some missing. The sample carries 150,000 to 200,000 clones, roughly 91% recorded once. Sequencing was performed on blood. These receptors came from a woman aged 25-40 years in good health.

This rearrangement joins TRBV28 to TRBJ2-7, with TRBD1 matching over 11 bases. V trimming: 7 bases; J trimming: 4 bases; junction bases outside the gene matches: 6. This CDR3 comprises 14 residues. Germline V gives CDR1 MDHEN, CDR2 SYDVKM. The CDR3 reads CASKTGTGGYEQYF. CDR3 DNA: TGTGCCAGCAAAACCGGGACAGGGGGTTACGAGCAGTACTTC.

The V and J genes are TRBV12-3 or TRBV12-4 and TRBJ1-1, with D unresolved. The CDR3 is made up of 13 amino acids. The V and J ends lost 2 bases and 4 bases respectively, with 8 bases between them. This CDR3 is CASSLQWGTEAFF. The CDR3 DNA sequence: TGTGCCAGCAGTTTACAGTGGGGCACTGAAGCTTTCTTT.

On this clone itself: Other DNA variants within this sample encode the same CDR3. The V call is TRBV28, the J call TRBJ1-2; 7 bases fit TRBD1. V dropped 4 bases and J dropped 5; count of bases not matched to a gene: 1. Germline CDR1 and CDR2: MDHEN and SYDVKM. The CDR3 has 12 amino acids. Here the CDR3 reads CASSSGGYGYTF. The CDR3 nucleotides read TGTGCCAGCAGTTCAGGGGGGTATGGCTACACCTTC.

This chain links TRBV12-5 with TRBJ1-6; D remains unclear. The CDR3 sequence is 12 residues long. Germline assignment: CDR1 LGHNT and CDR2 FRNRAP. Trimming pared 0 bases from V and 8 bases from J, leaving 2 bases between. CDR3 amino acids: CASGLVDSPLHF. CDR3 coding DNA: TGTGCTAGTGGTTTGGTAGATTCACCCCTCCACTTT.